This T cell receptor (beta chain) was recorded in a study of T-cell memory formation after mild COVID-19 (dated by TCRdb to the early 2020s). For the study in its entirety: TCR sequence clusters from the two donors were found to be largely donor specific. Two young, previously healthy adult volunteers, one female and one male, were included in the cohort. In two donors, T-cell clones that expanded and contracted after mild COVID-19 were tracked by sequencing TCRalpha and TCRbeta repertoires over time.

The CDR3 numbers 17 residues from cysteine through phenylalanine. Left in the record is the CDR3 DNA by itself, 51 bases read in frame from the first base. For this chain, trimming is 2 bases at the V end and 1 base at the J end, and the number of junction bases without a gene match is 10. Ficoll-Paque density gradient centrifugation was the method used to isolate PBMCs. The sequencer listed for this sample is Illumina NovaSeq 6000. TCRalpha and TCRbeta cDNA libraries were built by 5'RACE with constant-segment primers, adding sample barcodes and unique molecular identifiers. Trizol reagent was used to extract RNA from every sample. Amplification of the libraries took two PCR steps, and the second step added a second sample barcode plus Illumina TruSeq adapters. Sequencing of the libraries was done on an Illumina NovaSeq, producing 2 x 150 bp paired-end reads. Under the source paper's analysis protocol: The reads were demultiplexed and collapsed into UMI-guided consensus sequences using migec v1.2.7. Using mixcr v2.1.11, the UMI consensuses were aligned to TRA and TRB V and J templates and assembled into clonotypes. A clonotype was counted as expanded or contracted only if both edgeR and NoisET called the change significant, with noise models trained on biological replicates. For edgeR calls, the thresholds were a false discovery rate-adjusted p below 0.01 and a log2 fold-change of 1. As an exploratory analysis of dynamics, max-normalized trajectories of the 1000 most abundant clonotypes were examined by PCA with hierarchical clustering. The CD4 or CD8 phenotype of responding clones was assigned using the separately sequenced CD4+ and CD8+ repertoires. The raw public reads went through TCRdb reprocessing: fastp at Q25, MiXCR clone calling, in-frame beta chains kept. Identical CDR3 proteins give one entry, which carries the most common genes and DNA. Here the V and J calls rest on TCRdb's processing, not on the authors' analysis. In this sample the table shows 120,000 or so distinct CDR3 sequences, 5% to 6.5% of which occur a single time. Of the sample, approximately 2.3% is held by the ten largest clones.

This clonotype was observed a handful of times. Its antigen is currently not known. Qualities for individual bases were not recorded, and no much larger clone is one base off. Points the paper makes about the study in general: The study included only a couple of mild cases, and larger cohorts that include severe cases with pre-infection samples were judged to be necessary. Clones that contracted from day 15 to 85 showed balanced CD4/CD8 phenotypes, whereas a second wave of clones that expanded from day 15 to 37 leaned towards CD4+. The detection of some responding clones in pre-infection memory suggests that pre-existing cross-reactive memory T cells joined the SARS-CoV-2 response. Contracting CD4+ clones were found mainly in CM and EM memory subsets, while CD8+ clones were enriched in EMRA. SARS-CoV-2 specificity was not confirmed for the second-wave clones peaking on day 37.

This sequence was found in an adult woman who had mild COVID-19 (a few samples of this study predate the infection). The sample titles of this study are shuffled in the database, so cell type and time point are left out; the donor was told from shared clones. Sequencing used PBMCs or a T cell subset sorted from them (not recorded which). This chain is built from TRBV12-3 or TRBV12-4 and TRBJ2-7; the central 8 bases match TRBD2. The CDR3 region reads CASSLSGGELGSYEQYF. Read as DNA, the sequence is TGTGCCAGCAGTTTATCGGGAGGGGAGTTAGGGTCCTACGAGCAGTACTTC.